The 9 T cell receptor beta chains listed next were all sequenced from one sample in a study of tumor and adjacent non-tumor tissue in lung cancer. A modified ARM-PCR protocol with three rounds of nested PCR amplified TCRbeta. MiXCR, run by TCRdb on the multiplex PCR reads, gives a single entry per CDR3 protein. Among over 110,000 distinct CDR3 sequences listed, around two thirds were seen once. This sample's RNA came from whole unsorted tissue. Source material: lung tumor tissue. These receptors all stem from a man in his fifties or sixties with small cell lung cancer.

This clonotype was counted once. This chain uses TRBV29-1 with TRBJ2-6; no definite D call. Germline CDR1 SQVTM, CDR2 ANQGSEA. CDR3 length: 15 residues. The V and J ends lost 7 bases and 1 base respectively, with 14 bases between them. Here the CDR3 DNA reads TGCAGCGATGGTTGTCAGTCGTCTGGGGCCAACGTCCTGACTTTC. Encoded protein: CSDGCQSSGANVLTF.

This clonotype was counted between two and nine times. The rearrangement joins TRBV6-6 to TRBJ2-7, with D tentatively TRBD1 (6 bases). Trimming stripped 2 bases from V and 6 bases from J, with 11 bases between. Germline-derived CDR1 and CDR2 are MNHNY and SVGAGI (reference sequence). The CDR3 spans 13 residues. CDR3 sequence: CASSYRTDSEQYF. CDR3 in DNA: TGTGCCAGCAGTTACCGGACAGACAGCGAGCAGTACTTC.

The V call is TRBV11-2, the J call TRBJ2-2; TRBD1 matches 7 bases. Germline lookup yields CDR1 SGHAT and CDR2 FQNNGV. V shed 1 base and J 7 bases; nucleotides not matched to a gene: 6. The CDR3 is 15 residues long. The CDR3 sequence: CASSLGTGENGELFF. CDR3 DNA: TGTGCCAGCAGCTTAGGGACAGGAGAGAACGGGGAGCTGTTTTTT.

On this clonotype itself: Relative to the germline gene, one junction end is altered; a read error may explain this. The rearrangement links TRBV11-2 to TRBJ2-1; 11 nucleotides align to TRBD2. The CDR3 runs to 15 residues. Germline V gene lookup returns CDR1 SGHAT and CDR2 FQNNGV. For the CDR3, the DNA is TGTGTCAGCAGCTTCGGTAGCGGGGGGGCCGGTGGGCAGTTCTTC. Residues: CVSSFGSGGAGGQFF.

Notes on this clonotype: A single base separates this from a much larger clone, so it may be a read error. J is TRBJ2-3 and V is TRBV29-1, with 8 nucleotides matching TRBD2. CDR3 length: 13 residues. The germline V gene encodes CDR1 SQVTM and CDR2 ANQGSEA. The chain's CDR3 is CNVESGGVNTQYF. In DNA, the CDR3 is TGCAACGTTGAATCGGGAGGGGTGAATACGCAGTATTTT.

As for this clonotype: This clone may be a read error of a much larger clone one base away. V and J are TRBV29-1 and TRBJ2-1; 10 bases align to TRBD1. The CDR3 spans 13 residues. Germline V gene data show CDR1 as SQVTM and CDR2 as ANQGSEA. The CDR3 loop is CSVAGTGDNEEFF. In nucleotides, the CDR3 is TGCAGCGTTGCGGGGACAGGGGACAATGAGGAGTTCTTC.

The chain couples TRBV6-1 to TRBJ1-1; D perhaps matches TRBD1 (6 bases). The CDR3 consists of 15 residues. V lost 6 bases and J lost 5, with 19 bases in between. CDR1 MNHNS and CDR2 SASEGT come from the germline V gene. The CDR3, as DNA: TGTGCCAGCAGATACAGGGAGAGCGAAGGGACTGAAGCTTTCTTT. Translating it yields CASRYRESEGTEAFF.

The sample holds many counts of this clonotype. The genes are TRBV29-1 and TRBJ1-1; 8 nucleotides agree with TRBD1. J lost 5 bases, V lost 7 bases, and 9 bases had no gene match. Germline lookup yields CDR1 SQVTM and CDR2 ANQGSEA. The CDR3 runs 13 residues. For the CDR3, the DNA is TGCAGCGGCCGTGGACAGGGAAGGACTGAAGCTTTCTTT. Its protein product is CSGRGQGRTEAFF.

Worth noting for this clonotype: One end of the junction does not line up with germline, which may come from a read error. This chain joins TRBV12-3 or TRBV12-4 and TRBJ2-3; TRBD1 agrees at 7 bases. This CDR3 comprises 14 residues. The CDR3 DNA sequence: TGTGCCACCAGTTCCGGGGCATCAGGGGGAACGCAGTATTTT. Translation: CATSSGASGGTQYF.